The sequence of this T cell receptor (beta chain) was determined in a study of CD8 T cells in Susac syndrome. Study outcomes and limitations: Acknowledgment was made by the study that its TCR sequencing and HLA analysis involved a relatively small number of individuals.

In the multiple sclerosis control group, patients were treatment-naive and had stable or active relapsing-remitting disease. Bulk CD8+ and CD4+ cells came from magnetic negative isolation; CD8+ TEMRA by FACS. There are a few counts of this clonotype. The antigen is undetermined. Random hexamers served to reverse transcribe about 0.45 to 1 ug RNA. Across 54 Vbeta and 13 Jbeta, immunoSEQ multiplex PCR amplified TCR beta CDR3. TCRdb processed the immunoSEQ multiplex PCR reads anew with MiXCR; each CDR3 protein has one entry. The sample consists of about 140,000 distinct CDR3 sequences, approximately 96% of them appearing once. The receptor was derived from a human donor with multiple sclerosis. What was sequenced was CD4+ T cells from PBMCs.

The CDR3 region has the DNA TGTGCCAGCTCACCCGGGACAGGGCCCACCTACGAGCAGTACTTC. Its translation: CASSPGTGPTYEQYF. This chain joins TRBV18 and TRBJ2-7, with 9 bases lining up with TRBD1. After removal of 3 bases from V and 2 bases from J, the junction contained 5 bases not matched to a gene. The CDR3 has 15 amino acids. Germline CDR1 and CDR2: KGHSH and LQKENI.